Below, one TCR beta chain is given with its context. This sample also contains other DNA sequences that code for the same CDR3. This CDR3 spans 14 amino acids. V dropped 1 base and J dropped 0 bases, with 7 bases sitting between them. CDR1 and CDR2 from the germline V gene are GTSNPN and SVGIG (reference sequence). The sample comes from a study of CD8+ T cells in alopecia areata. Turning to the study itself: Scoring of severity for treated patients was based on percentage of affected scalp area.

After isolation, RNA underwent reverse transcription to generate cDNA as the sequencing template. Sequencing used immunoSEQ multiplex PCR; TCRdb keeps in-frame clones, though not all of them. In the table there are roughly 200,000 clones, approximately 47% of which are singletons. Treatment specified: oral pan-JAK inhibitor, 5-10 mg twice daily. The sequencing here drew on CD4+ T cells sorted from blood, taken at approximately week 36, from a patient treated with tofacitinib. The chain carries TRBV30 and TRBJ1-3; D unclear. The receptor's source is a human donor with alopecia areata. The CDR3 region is CAWSGGNSGNTIYF. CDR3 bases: TGTGCCTGGAGTGGAGGTAACTCTGGAAACACCATATATTTT.